Shown below are 8 T cell receptor beta chains from a single sample sequenced in a study of cytomegalovirus exposure and HLA in healthy donors. Profiled with immunoSEQ multiplex PCR; TCRdb holds only in-frame clones, not every one. The data hold 250,000 or so clones, with 90% observed a single time. Input material: PBMCs. All receptors come from a woman aged 18-29 years in good health and CMV-seronegative.

This clone has a single count. The V gene is TRBV5-1, the J gene TRBJ1-4, with 7 positions matching TRBD1. Trimming cost V 5 bases and J 0 bases; bases outside gene matches: 7. In germline, CDR1 is SGHRS, CDR2 YFSETQ. The CDR3 consists of 16 residues. The CDR3 DNA is TGCGCCAGCAGATGGGACAGCTATTCAACTAATGAAAAACTGTTTTTT. It is translated as CASRWDSYSTNEKLFF.

Notes on this clone: Other DNA sequences in the sample encode the same CDR3. The rearrangement links TRBV9 to TRBJ1-2; 9 bases align to TRBD1. This CDR3 region has 14 residues. Trimming at V came to 2 bases and at J to 2 bases, leaving 1 base not matched to a gene. Germline V gene lookup returns CDR1 SGDLS and CDR2 YYNGEE. CDR3 DNA sequence: TGTGCCAGCAGCGTGGGACAGGGAAACTATGGCTACACCTTC. Its protein product is CASSVGQGNYGYTF.

The V gene is TRBV5-6, the J gene TRBJ2-2, with 8 bases lining up with TRBD1. Germline-derived CDR1 and CDR2 are SGHDT and YYEEEE. There are 16 residues in the CDR3. Trimming removed 3 bases from V and 3 bases from J; junction bases left unmatched: 7. The CDR3 sequence is CASSSTGQGHTGELFF. The CDR3 DNA reads TGTGCCAGCAGCTCTACAGGACAGGGACACACCGGGGAGCTGTTTTTT.

This chain joins TRBV28 and TRBJ1-2; D not certain. Between the trimmed V and J ends, which lost 4 bases and 5 bases, there was a span of 14 bases. This CDR3 comprises 14 residues. Germline CDR1 and CDR2: MDHEN and SYDVKM. CDR3 amino acids: CASSSDRRAYGYTF. The CDR3, as DNA: TGTGCCAGCAGTTCCGATCGACGAGCGTATGGCTACACCTTC.

The gene calls are TRBV28 and TRBJ1-2, with a possible D match to TRBD1 (5 bases). Trimming pared 6 bases from V and 4 bases from J, leaving 12 bases between. Looked up from germline, CDR1 is MDHEN and CDR2 is SYDVKM. The CDR3 spans 13 residues. For the CDR3, the DNA is TGTGCCAGCAGGGACACTCGCCCCTATGGCTACACCTTC. Translated, it gives CASRDTRPYGYTF.

V gene TRBV19 combines with J gene TRBJ2-7; 8 bases align to TRBD1. The CDR3 spans 13 residues. The germline V gene encodes CDR1 LNHDA and CDR2 SQIVND (reference sequence). The V and J ends lost 5 bases and 1 base, in that order; junction bases with no gene match: 1. The CDR3: CASSGQGSYEQYV. CDR3 DNA sequence: TGTGCCAGTAGTGGACAGGGTTCCTACGAGCAGTACGTC.

The chain employs TRBV28 and TRBJ2-7, with D uncertain. Germline V gene data show CDR1 as MDHEN and CDR2 as SYDVKM. This CDR3 contains 12 residues. The ends were cut back, 5 bases at V and 0 bases at J, with 5 bases in the middle. This CDR3 reads CASSIGSYEQYF. The CDR3 region has the DNA TGTGCCAGCAGTATCGGCTCCTACGAGCAGTACTTC.

This clone was seen just once. This sequence joins TRBV7-8 and TRBJ1-1; D not resolved. Germline V gives CDR1 SGHVS, CDR2 FQNEAQ. CDR3 size: 14 residues. Trimming removed 2 bases at V and 5 bases at J, with 12 bases between. The CDR3 region is CASSLMSLRTEAFF. The CDR3 bases are TGTGCCAGCAGCTTAATGTCATTACGGACTGAAGCTTTCTTT.